These 16 T cell receptor beta chains share one sample of origin, sequenced in a study of cytomegalovirus exposure and HLA in healthy donors. A multiplex PCR was run with 60 Vbeta primers and 13 Jbeta primers. Data came from immunoSEQ multiplex PCR; TCRdb stores just in-frame clones and leaves some out. The repertoire holds 79,000 or so clones, with roughly 79% as singletons. Sequencing was performed on PBMCs. These receptors were collected from a woman in her thirties or forties in good health and CMV-seropositive.

The rearrangement uses TRBV10-3 and TRBJ2-7; 8 bases are a match to TRBD1. V was clipped by 6 bases and J by 0 bases; unmatched bases: 19. CDR1 and CDR2 (germline): ENHRY, SYGVKD. The CDR3 spans 19 residues. The CDR3 nucleotides read TGTGCCATCAGCCTTGCCGGGACAGGTTACATGGGGAGCTCCTACGAGCAGTACTTC. Translated, it gives CAISLAGTGYMGSSYEQYF.

This clone has just one count. The chain combines TRBV5-6 with TRBJ2-2, with 10 bases lining up with TRBD2. J gave up 1 base and V 4 bases, and 1 base lay outside the gene matches. This CDR3 has 15 residues. Germline values: CDR1 SGHDT, CDR2 YYEEEE. Written as DNA, the CDR3 is TGTGCCAGCAGCAGGACTAGCGGGAACACCGGGGAGCTGTTTTTT. This sequence encodes CASSRTSGNTGELFF.

The gene calls are TRBV18 and TRBJ2-3, with TRBD1 matching over 8 bases. CDR1 is KGHSH, CDR2 LQKENI, per germline. This CDR3 comprises 15 residues. With 3 bases clipped from V and 0 bases from J, the junction kept 2 bases outside the gene matches. The CDR3 region is CASSPDRESTDTQYF. In DNA form, the CDR3 reads TGTGCCAGCTCACCGGACAGGGAGAGCACAGATACGCAGTATTTT.

The chain combines TRBV2 with TRBJ1-4; a weak D match, TRBD1 (5 bases). Germline CDR1 and CDR2: SNHLY and FYNNEI. Trimming removed 6 bases at V and 8 bases at J, with 16 bases between. The CDR3 loop spans 14 amino acids. The CDR3 DNA sequence: TGTGCCAGCAGGCGCAGGGATTTGCGGGAAAAACTGTTTTTT. The encoded protein is CASRRRDLREKLFF.

The chain employs TRBV27 and TRBJ1-1, with a weak D call TRBD1 (5 bases). The CDR3 is made up of 14 amino acids. V shed 2 bases and J shed 6 bases, with 13 bases lying between them. Germline lookup yields CDR1 MNHEY and CDR2 SMNVEV (reference sequence). The CDR3 DNA follows: TGTGCCAGCAGTTTAGTCGGTAGGGGTCCTGAAGCTTTCTTT. It is translated as CASSLVGRGPEAFF.

The chain links TRBV5-8 to TRBJ1-5, with TRBD1 matching 7 bases. V was clipped by 4 bases and J by 0 bases; unmatched bases: 10. The CDR3 has 17 residues. The germline gives CDR1 SGHTS, CDR2 YDEGEE. The CDR3 region has the DNA TGTGCCAGCAGCGTAGGGCAGGGGGGAAATAGCAATCAGCCCCAGCATTTT. This translates into CASSVGQGGNSNQPQHF.

The V gene is TRBV4-1, the J gene TRBJ2-7; 7 bases fit TRBD2. Trimming took 0 bases from V and 6 from J; bases not matched to a gene: 14. Germline CDR1 and CDR2: MGHRA and YSYEKL. The CDR3 runs to 17 residues. CDR3 in DNA: TGCGCCAGCAGCCAAGAAGTAAATAGCGGGCCCATGGGCGAGCAGTACTTC. Its translation is CASSQEVNSGPMGEQYF.

This rearrangement joins TRBV5-1 to TRBJ2-3, with 14 bases fitting TRBD2. The CDR3 sequence is 19 residues long. Germline V gives CDR1 SGHRS, CDR2 YFSETQ. The trim removed 0 bases at V and 4 bases at J, leaving 10 bases unmatched. The CDR3 region is CASSLVVPGLAGVADTQYF. In nucleotides, the CDR3 is TGCGCCAGCAGCTTGGTTGTTCCGGGACTAGCGGGAGTGGCAGATACGCAGTATTTT. Full variable domain (rest looked up from reference TRBV5-1 and TRBJ2-3): KAGVTQTPRYLIKTRGQQVTLSCSPISGHRSVSWYQQTPGQGLQFLFEYFSETQRNKGNFPGRFSGRQFSNSRSEMNVSTLELGDSALYLCASSLVVPGLAGVADTQYFGPGTRLTVL.

The V gene is TRBV5-6, the J gene TRBJ1-2; maybe TRBD1 (5 bases). Germline V gives CDR1 SGHDT, CDR2 YYEEEE. The CDR3 covers 12 residues. Deletions cut 7 bases from V and 6 bases from J, with 13 bases between. CDR3 region: CASALWGDGYTF. DNA for the CDR3: TGTGCCAGCGCCCTATGGGGGGATGGCTACACCTTC.

CDR3 amino acids: CASRPFADYGYTF. The CDR3 DNA follows: TGTGCCAGCAGACCGTTCGCGGACTATGGCTACACCTTC. The V and J genes are TRBV6-1 and TRBJ1-2; D remains unclear. This CDR3 has 13 residues. Per germline, CDR1 MNHNS and CDR2 SASEGT. Trimming pared 6 bases from V and 3 bases from J, leaving 11 bases between.

V gene TRBV27 combines with J gene TRBJ2-5, with 7 bases matching TRBD2. From germline, CDR1 is MNHEY and CDR2 SMNVEV (reference sequence). Unmatched junction bases numbered 10, after V lost 5 bases and J lost 4 bases. The CDR3 extends over 15 amino acids. The DNA of the CDR3 is TGTGCCAGCAGTATGGGACTACCTCCTTTAGAGACCCAGTACTTC. It specifies CASSMGLPPLETQYF.

The chain couples TRBV5-8 to TRBJ1-1; no definite D call. This CDR3 has 15 amino acids. Germline-derived CDR1 and CDR2 are SGHTS and YDEGEE. V gave up 6 bases and J gave up 5 bases, with 20 bases separating them. The CDR3 region has the DNA TGTGCCAGCAACGAACAGTTCTGGGGAGGGACTGAAGCTTTCTTT. It translates to CASNEQFWGGTEAFF. Supplemented by reference TRBV5-8 and TRBJ1-1, the full variable domain reads EAGVTQSPTHLIKTRGQQATLRCSPISGHTSVYWYQQALGLGLQFLLWYDEGEERNRGNFPPRFSGRQFPNYSSELNVNALELEDSALYLCASNEQFWGGTEAFFGQGTRLTVV.

As to this clone: At the DNA level, this CDR3 is encoded by other sequences in the same sample as well. The chain has TRBV2 and TRBJ1-2, with 7 bases aligning to TRBD1. The CDR3 spans 13 residues. The germline V gene encodes CDR1 SNHLY and CDR2 FYNNEI. With 6 bases clipped from V and 2 bases from J, the junction kept 3 bases outside the gene matches. This chain's CDR3 is CASRDRVNYGYTF. CDR3 nucleotide sequence: TGTGCCAGCAGAGACAGGGTGAACTATGGCTACACCTTC.

The genes are TRBV7-9 and TRBJ2-3; 8 bases line up with TRBD1. There are 16 residues in the CDR3. The J segment lost 3 bases and the V segment lost 4 bases, leaving 9 bases of the junction unmatched. Germline lookup yields CDR1 SEHNR and CDR2 FQNEAQ (reference sequence). Here the CDR3 reads CASSSARDRRTDTQYF. In nucleotides, the CDR3 is TGTGCCAGCAGCTCGGCCAGGGACAGGAGGACAGATACGCAGTATTTT.

The chain carries TRBV5-4 and TRBJ2-5; 7 nucleotides line up with TRBD2. This CDR3 contains 15 residues. Germline CDR1 is SGHNT and CDR2 is YYREEE (reference sequence). V trimming: 3 bases; J trimming: 1 base; junction bases outside the gene matches: 6. CDR3: CASSSISSGQETQYF. The CDR3 DNA is TGTGCCAGCAGCTCGATTTCTAGCGGCCAAGAGACCCAGTACTTC.

V and J are TRBV5-1 and TRBJ1-1; possibly TRBD1 for D (6 bases). There are 14 residues in the CDR3. The V gene lost 4 bases and the J gene lost 0 bases, with 10 bases spanning the gap. The germline V gene has CDR1 SGHRS and CDR2 YFSETQ. The CDR3 loop is CASSPGTLNTEAFF. Here the CDR3 DNA reads TGCGCCAGCAGCCCGGGGACATTGAACACTGAAGCTTTCTTT.